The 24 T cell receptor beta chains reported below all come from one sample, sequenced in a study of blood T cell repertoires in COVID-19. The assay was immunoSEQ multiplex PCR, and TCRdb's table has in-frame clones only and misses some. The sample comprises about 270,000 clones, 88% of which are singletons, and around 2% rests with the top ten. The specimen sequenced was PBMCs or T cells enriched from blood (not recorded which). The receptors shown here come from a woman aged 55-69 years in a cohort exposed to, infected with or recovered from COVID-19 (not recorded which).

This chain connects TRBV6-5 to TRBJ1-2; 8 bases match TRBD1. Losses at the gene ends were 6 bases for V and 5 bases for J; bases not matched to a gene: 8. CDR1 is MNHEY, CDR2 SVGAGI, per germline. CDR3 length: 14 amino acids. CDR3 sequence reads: CASRFQGARYGYTF. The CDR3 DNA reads TGTGCCAGCAGATTTCAGGGGGCGCGGTATGGCTACACCTTC.

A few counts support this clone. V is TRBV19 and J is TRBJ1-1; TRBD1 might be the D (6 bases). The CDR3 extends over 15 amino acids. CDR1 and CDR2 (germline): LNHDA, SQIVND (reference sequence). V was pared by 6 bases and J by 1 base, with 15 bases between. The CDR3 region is CASRNQGQANTEAFF. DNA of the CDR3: TGTGCCAGTAGGAATCAGGGGCAGGCGAACACTGAAGCTTTCTTT.

CDR3 sequence: CASSLGHSGNTIYF. DNA for the CDR3: TGTGCCAGCAGCTTGGGACACTCTGGAAACACCATATATTTT. This chain joins TRBV5-8 and TRBJ1-3, with D unresolved. Looked up from germline, CDR1 is SGHTS and CDR2 is YDEGEE. Trimming stripped 0 bases from V and 0 bases from J, with 4 bases between. The CDR3 is made up of 14 amino acids.

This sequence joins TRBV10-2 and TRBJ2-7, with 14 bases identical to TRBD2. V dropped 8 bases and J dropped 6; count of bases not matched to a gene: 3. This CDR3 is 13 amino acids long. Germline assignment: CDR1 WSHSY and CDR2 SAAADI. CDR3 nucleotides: TGCGCCAGCGGGGGACTAGCGGGAGCCGAGCAGTACTTC. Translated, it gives CASGGLAGAEQYF.

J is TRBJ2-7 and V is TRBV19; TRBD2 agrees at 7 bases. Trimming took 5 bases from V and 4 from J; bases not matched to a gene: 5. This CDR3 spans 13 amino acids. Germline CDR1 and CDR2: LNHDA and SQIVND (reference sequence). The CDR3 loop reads CASSDQGGYEQYF. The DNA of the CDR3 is TGTGCCAGTAGTGATCAGGGAGGGTACGAGCAGTACTTC.

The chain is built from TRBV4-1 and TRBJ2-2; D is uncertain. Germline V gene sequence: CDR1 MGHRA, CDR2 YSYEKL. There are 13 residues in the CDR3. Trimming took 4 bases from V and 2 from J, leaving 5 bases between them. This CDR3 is CASSLHNTGELFF. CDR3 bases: TGCGCCAGCAGCCTCCATAACACCGGGGAGCTGTTTTTT.

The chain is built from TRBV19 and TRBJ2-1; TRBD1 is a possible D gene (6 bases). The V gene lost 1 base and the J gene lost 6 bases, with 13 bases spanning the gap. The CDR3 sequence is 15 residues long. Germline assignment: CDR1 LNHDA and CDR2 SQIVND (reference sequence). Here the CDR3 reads CASSIGVRGTNEQFF. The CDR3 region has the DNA TGTGCCAGTAGTATAGGAGTCAGGGGAACCAATGAGCAGTTCTTC.

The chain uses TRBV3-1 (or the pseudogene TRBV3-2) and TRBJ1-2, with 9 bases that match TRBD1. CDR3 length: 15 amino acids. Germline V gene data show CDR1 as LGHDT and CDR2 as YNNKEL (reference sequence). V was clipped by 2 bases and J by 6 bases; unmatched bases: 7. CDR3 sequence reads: CASSQSLQGADGYTF. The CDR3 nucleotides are TGTGCCAGCAGCCAAAGCCTACAGGGGGCTGATGGCTACACCTTC.

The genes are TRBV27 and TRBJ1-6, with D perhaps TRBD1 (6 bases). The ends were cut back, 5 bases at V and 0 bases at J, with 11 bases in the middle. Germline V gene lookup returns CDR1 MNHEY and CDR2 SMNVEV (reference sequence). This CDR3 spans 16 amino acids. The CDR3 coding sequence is TGTGCCAGCAGTCTGGACAGTAGCTCCTATAATTCACCCCTCCACTTT. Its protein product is CASSLDSSSYNSPLHF.

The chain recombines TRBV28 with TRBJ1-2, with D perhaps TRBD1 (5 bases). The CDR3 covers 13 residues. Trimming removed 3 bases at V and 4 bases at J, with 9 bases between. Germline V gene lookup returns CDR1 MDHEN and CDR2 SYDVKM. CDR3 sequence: CASSLGGSYGYTF. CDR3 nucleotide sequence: TGTGCCAGCAGTTTGGGGGGATCCTATGGCTACACCTTC.

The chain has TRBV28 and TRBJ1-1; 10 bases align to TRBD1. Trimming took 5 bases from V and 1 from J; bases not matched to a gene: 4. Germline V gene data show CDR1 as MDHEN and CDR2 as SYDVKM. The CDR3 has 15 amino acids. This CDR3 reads CASSSWTGGNTEAFF. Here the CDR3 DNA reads TGTGCCAGCAGTAGCTGGACAGGGGGGAACACTGAAGCTTTCTTT.

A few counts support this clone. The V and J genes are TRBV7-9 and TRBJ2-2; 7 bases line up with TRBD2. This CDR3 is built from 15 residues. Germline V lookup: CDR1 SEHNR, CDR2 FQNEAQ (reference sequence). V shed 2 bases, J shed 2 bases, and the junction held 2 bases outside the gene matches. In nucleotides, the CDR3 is TGTGCCAGCAGCTTACGGGGGGTTAACACCGGGGAGCTGTTTTTT. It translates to CASSLRGVNTGELFF.

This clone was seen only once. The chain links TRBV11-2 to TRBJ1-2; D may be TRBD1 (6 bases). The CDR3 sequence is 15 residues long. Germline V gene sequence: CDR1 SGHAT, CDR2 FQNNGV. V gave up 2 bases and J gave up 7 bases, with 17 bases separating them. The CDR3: CASSLKGGFPGGYTF. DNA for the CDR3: TGTGCCAGCAGCTTAAAGGGGGGGTTCCCGGGTGGCTACACCTTC.

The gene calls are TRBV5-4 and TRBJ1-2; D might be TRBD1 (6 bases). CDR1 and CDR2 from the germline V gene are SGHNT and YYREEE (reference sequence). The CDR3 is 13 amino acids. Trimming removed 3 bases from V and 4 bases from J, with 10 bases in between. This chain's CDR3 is CASSSTGFYGYTF. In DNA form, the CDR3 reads TGTGCCAGCAGCTCCACAGGGTTCTATGGCTACACCTTC.

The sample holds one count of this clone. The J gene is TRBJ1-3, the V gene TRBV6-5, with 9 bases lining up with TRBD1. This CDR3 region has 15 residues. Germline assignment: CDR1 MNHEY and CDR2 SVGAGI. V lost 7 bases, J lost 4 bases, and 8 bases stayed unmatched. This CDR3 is CASISDRGGGNTIYF. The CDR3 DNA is TGTGCCAGCATATCGGACAGGGGAGGAGGAAACACCATATATTTT.

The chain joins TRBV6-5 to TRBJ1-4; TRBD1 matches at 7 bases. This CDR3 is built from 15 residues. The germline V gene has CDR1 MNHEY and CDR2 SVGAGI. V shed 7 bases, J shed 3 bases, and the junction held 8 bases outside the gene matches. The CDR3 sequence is CASTSGGTANEKLFF. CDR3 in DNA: TGTGCCAGCACGTCCGGAGGGACAGCTAATGAAAAACTGTTTTTT.

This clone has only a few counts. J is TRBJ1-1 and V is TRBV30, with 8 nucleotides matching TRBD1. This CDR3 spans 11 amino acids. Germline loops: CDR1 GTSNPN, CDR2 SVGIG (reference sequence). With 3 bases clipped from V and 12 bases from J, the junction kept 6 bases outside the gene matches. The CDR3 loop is CAWRDRDVTFF. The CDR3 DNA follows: TGTGCCTGGAGGGACAGGGACGTGACTTTCTTT. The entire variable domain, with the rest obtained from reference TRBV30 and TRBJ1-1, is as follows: SQTIHQWPATLVQPVGSPLSLECTVEGTSNPNLYWYRQAAGRGLQLLFYSVGIGQISSEVPQNLSASRPQDRQFILSSKKLLLSDSGFYLCAWRDRDVTFFGQGTRLTVV.

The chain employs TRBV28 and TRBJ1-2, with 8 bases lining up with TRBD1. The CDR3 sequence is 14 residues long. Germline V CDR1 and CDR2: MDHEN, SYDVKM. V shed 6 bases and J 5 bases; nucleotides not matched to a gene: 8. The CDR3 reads CASSRTGGGYGYTF. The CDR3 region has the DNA TGTGCCAGCAGCCGCACAGGGGGTGGTTATGGCTACACCTTC.

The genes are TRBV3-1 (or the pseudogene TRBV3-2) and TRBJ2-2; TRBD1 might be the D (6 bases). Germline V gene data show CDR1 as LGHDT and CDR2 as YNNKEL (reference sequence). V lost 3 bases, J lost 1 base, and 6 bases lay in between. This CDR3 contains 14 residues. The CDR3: CASSHRGNTGELFF. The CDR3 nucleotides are TGTGCCAGCAGCCACAGGGGGAACACCGGGGAGCTGTTTTTT.

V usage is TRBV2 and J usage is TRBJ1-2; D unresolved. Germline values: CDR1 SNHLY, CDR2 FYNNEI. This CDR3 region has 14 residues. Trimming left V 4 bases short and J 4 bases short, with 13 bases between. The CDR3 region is CASSGDNVSYGYTF. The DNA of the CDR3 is TGTGCCAGCAGTGGCGACAATGTCAGCTATGGCTACACCTTC.

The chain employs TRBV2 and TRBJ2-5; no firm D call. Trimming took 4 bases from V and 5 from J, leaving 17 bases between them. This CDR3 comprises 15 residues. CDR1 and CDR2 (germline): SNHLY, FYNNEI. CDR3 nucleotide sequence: TGTGCCAGCAGTGTTGCCCGGATAGAGGAGGAGACCCAGTACTTC. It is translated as CASSVARIEEETQYF.

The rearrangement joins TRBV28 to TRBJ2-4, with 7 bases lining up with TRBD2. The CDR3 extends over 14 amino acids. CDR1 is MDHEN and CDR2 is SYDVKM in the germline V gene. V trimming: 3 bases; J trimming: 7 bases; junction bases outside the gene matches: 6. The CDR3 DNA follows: TGTGCCAGCAGTTTGGGAGGGCCGGAGAACATTCAGTACTTC. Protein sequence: CASSLGGPENIQYF.

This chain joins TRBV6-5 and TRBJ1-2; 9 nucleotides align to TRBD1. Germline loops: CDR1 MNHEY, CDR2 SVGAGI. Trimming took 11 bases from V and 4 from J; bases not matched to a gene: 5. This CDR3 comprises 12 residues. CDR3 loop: CADHRGPYGYTF. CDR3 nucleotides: TGTGCCGATCACAGGGGGCCCTATGGCTACACCTTC.

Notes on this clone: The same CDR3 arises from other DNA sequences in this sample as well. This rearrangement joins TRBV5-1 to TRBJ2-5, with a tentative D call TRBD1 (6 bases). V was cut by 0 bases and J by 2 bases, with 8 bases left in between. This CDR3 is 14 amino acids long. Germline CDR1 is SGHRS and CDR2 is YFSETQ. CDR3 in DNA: TGCGCCAGCAGCTTGGTGCAGGGGCAAGAGACCCAGTACTTC. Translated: CASSLVQGQETQYF.